This note documents a single TCR beta chain sequence. The data were obtained in a study of shared clonotypes between healthy human individuals. The protocol was immunoSEQ multiplex PCR, while the TCRdb copy is restricted to in-frame clones and leaves out a portion. This table holds about 2.4 million clones, 90% to 95% found once. The CDR3 length is 12 residues. With V trimmed by 9 bases and J by 3 bases, 4 bases remained unmatched. The germline gives CDR1 SNHLY, CDR2 FYNNEI. Sequencing input: naive CD4+ T cells from PBMCs. As for subset: CD45RA+ positively selected. The clonotype was recovered from a man between 18 and 29 years old in good health. Some clones in this sample may be carry-over from other donors' samples. The V call is TRBV2, the J call TRBJ2-5, with 7 bases that match TRBD2. CDR3 residues: CARGGLEETQYF. Here the CDR3 DNA reads TGTGCCAGGGGAGGGTTGGAAGAGACCCAGTACTTC.